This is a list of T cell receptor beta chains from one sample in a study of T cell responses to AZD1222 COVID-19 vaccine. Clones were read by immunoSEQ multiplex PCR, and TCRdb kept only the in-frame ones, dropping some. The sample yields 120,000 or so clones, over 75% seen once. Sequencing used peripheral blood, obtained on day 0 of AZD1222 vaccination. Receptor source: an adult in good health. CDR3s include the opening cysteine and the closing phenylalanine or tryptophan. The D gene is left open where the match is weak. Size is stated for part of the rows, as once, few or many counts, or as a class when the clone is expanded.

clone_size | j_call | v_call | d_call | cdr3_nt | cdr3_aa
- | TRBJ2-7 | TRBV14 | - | TGTGCCAGCAGCCAAGATATACTGTTTATTAACTTC | CASSQDILFINF
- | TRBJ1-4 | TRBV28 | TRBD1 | TGTGCCAGCATTGAGGGGAGGACAGGGTTTCGTGAAAAACTGTTTTTT | CASIEGRTGFREKLFF
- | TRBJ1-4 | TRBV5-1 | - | TGCGCCAGCGCTCCACTAATTGGGGAAAAACTGTTTTTT | CASAPLIGEKLFF
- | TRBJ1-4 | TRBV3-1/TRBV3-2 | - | TGTGCCAGCAGCCAAGATATTGTCCTTGGTGAAAAACTGTTTTTT | CASSQDIVLGEKLFF
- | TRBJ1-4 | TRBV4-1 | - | TGCGCCAGCAGCCAAGGGCAGGGGCTTAATGAAAAACTGTTTTTT | CASSQGQGLNEKLFF
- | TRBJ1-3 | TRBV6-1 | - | TGTGCCAGCAGTGAATGGCTGATCTCTGGAAACACCATATATTTT | CASSEWLISGNTIYF
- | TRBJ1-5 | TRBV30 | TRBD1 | TGTGCCTGGAGTACAGGGGATCAGCCCCAGCATTTT | CAWSTGDQPQHF
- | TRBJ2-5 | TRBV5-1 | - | TGCGCCAGCAGCTCAACAGGGTATATTGGACAAGAGACCCAGTACTTC | CASSSTGYIGQETQYF
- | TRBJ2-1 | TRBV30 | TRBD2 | TGTGCCTGGAGTCGCGGACTAGCGGGAAGCAATGAGCAGTTCTTC | CAWSRGLAGSNEQFF
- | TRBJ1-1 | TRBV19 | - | TGTGCCAGCCAGGACAGATTGAACACTGAAGCTTTCTTT | CASQDRLNTEAFF
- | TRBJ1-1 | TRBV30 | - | TGTGCCTGGAGGGGAACTAAGGGCGAAGCTTTCTTT | CAWRGTKGEAFF
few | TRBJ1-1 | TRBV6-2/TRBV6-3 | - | TGTGCCAGCAGTTACAGTCAGCGGACTGAAGCTTTCTTT | CASSYSQRTEAFF
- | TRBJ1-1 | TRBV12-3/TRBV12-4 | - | TGTGCCAGCACTCTTAACGGGGCCACTGAAGCTTTCTTT | CASTLNGATEAFF
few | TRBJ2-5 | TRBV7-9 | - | TGTGCCAGCAGCCTGACCCCGACGGAACAAGAGACCCAGTACTTC | CASSLTPTEQETQYF
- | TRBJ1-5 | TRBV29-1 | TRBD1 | TGCAGCGCCCAGGGGGGGGGCAATCAGCCCCAGCATTTT | CSAQGGGNQPQHF
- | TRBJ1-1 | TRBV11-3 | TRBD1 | TGTGCCAGCAGTTCTAGACAGGGAAAGAACACTGAAGCTTTCTTT | CASSSRQGKNTEAFF
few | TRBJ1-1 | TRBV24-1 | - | TGTGCCACCAGTGATGCCGGTATGAACACTGAAGCTTTCTTT | CATSDAGMNTEAFF
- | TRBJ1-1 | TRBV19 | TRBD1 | TGTGCCAGTAGTTCCACAGGGGGCCGGCTGGAGGCTTTCTTT | CASSSTGGRLEAFF
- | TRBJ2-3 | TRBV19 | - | TGTGCCAGTAGTATAGCCCTTCCAGATACGCAGTATTTT | CASSIALPDTQYF
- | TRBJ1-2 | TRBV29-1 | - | TGCAGCGTTGAGGGGTCTGGAGGGGAGACATCCTATGGCTACACCTTC | CSVEGSGGETSYGYTF
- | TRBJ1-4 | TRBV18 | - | TGTGCCAGCTCACCAGCGGGGGCGAGTAATGAAAAACTGTTTTTT | CASSPAGASNEKLFF
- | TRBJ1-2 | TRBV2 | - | TGTGCCAGCAGTACGGCAGGGGTAATTGATGGCTACACCTTC | CASSTAGVIDGYTF
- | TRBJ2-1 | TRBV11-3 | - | TGTGCCAGCAGCTTCTCGGGGGCGTTGAACAATGAGCAGTTCTTC | CASSFSGALNNEQFF
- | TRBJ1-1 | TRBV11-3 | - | TGTGCCAGCAGCTTAGTGGGGCAGGGCGCTGAAGCTTTCTTT | CASSLVGQGAEAFF
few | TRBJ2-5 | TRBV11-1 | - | TGTGCCAGCAGCGCCGGACACCCGGGAGAGACCCAGTACTTC | CASSAGHPGETQYF
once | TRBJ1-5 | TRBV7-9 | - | TGTGCCAGCAGCTTATCGGTCAGTAGCAATCAGCCCCAGCATTTT | CASSLSVSSNQPQHF
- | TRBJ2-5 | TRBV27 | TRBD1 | TGTGCCAGCCCGTCAGGGGGCGGGTTTCAAGAGACCCAGTACTTC | CASPSGGGFQETQYF
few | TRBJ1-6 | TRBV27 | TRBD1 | TGTGCCAGCAGTCGGACAGGGGGCTCACCCCTCCACTTT | CASSRTGGSPLHF
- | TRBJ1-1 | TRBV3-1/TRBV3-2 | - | TGTGCCAGCATGGGGAACACTGAAGCTTTCTTT | CASMGNTEAFF
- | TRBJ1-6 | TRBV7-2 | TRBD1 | TGTGCCAGCAGCTCGGACAGGGGGAATTCACCCCTCCACTTT | CASSSDRGNSPLHF
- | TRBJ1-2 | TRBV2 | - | TGTGCCAGCAGTCTACAGGGCTCCAACTATGGCTACACCTTC | CASSLQGSNYGYTF
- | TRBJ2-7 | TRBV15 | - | TGTGCCACCAGCAGACAGGTTGGCTCCTACGAGCAGTACTTC | CATSRQVGSYEQYF
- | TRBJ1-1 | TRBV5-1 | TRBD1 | TGCGCCAGCAGCTTGACCGGGACAGGGAGGACTGAAGCTTTCTTT | CASSLTGTGRTEAFF
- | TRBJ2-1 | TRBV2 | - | TGTGCCAGCAAGGTGGTCCCCTACAATGAGCAGTTCTTC | CASKVVPYNEQFF
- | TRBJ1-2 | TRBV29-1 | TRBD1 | TGCAGCTTTACGACAGGGGTCGTATATGGCTACACCTTC | CSFTTGVVYGYTF
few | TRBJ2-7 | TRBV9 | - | TGTGCCAGCAGCCCTAGCGTAACGGTCACCTACGAGCAGTACTTC | CASSPSVTVTYEQYF
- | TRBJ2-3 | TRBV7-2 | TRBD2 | TGTGCCAGCAGCGCTATACTAGCGGGAACGCAGTATTTT | CASSAILAGTQYF
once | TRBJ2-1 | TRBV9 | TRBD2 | TGTGCCAGCAGCGTATGGGCGGGAGGACGCAATGAGCAGTTCTTC | CASSVWAGGRNEQFF
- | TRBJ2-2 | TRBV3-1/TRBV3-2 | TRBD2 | TGTGCCAGCAGCCAAACGGGGGGGCAGACCGGGGAGCTGTTTTTT | CASSQTGGQTGELFF
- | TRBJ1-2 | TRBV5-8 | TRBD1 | TGTGCCAGCAGCTTGGTGGTAGCCGGGACAGGGGGTAACTATGGCTACACCTTC | CASSLVVAGTGGNYGYTF
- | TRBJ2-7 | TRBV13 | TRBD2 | TGTGCCAGCAGCTCCATCTCAGAAGCGGGGGCGGTGAGCGAGCAGTACTTC | CASSSISEAGAVSEQYF
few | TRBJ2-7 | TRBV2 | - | TGTGCCAGCAGACCCAGGGTGTCATTCTCCTACGAGCAGTACTTC | CASRPRVSFSYEQYF
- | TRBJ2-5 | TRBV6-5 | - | TGTGCCAGCAGTTACAGAGCGACAGACTTCCAAGAGACCCAGTACTTC | CASSYRATDFQETQYF
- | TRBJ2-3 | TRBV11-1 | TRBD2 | TGTGCCAGTTCGATAGCGGGAGCCCCAGATACGCAGTATTTT | CASSIAGAPDTQYF
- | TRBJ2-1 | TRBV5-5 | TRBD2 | TGTGCCAGCAGCCGCGGGACTACTGAGAACAATGAGCAGTTCTTC | CASSRGTTENNEQFF